The rows below give T cell receptor beta chains drawn from one sample of a study of chemoradiotherapy in HPV16-positive cancers. Measured with immunoSEQ multiplex PCR; TCRdb has only the in-frame clones, and not every one. Of 9,000 to 13,000 clones listed, 60% to 85% are singletons. The starting material was tumor tissue, obtained from a patient who underwent chemoradiotherapy. Every receptor here comes from a human donor with HPV-associated anogenital cancer. Each CDR3 is given with its conserved first and last residue.

>TRBV11-2|TRBJ2-1
CASSLLSGGAHGEQFF
>TRBV5-1|TRBJ2-7
CASSFGPAYEQYF
>TRBV4-2|TRBJ2-7
CASSQDRPIAGTSYEQYF
>TRBV18|TRBJ2-2
CASSPPTGMGYTGELFF
>TRBV2|TRBJ1-2
CASSTGGGAGAGYTF
>TRBV30|TRBJ1-6
CAWSGGQGRNSPLHF
>TRBV9|TRBJ2-7
CASSVALDSTYEQYF
>TRBV10-3|TRBJ1-2
CAISDPRTGPANYGYTF
>TRBV27|TRBJ1-2
CASSIHWSDGYTF
>TRBV10-3|TRBJ1-1
CAITPGEGIGSTEAFF
>TRBV30|TRBJ2-3
CAWSLQQGGLGDTQYF
>TRBV6-6|TRBJ1-2
CASSLNGQGVGYTF
>TRBV30|TRBJ2-3
CAWRTSGVADTQYF
>TRBV27|TRBJ1-1
CASSTGDTITEAFF
>TRBV28|TRBJ2-2
CASSQGRTGELFF
>TRBV9|TRBJ1-5
CASSVTGTSNQPQHF
>TRBV10-2|TRBJ1-5
CASSDSLYRGDQPQHF
>TRBV2|TRBJ1-2
CASSGAQRAGYTF
>TRBV5-1|TRBJ2-3
CASSIGQGADTQYF
>TRBV4-1|TRBJ2-2
CASSQDRDRANTGELFF
>TRBV7-6|TRBJ2-2
CASSKGRGGTGELFF
>TRBV28|TRBJ2-3
CASSLDRGTQYF
>TRBV10-2|TRBJ2-1
CASRFLADINNEQFF
>TRBV6-5|TRBJ2-1
CASSSGLAHNEQFF
>TRBV6-1|TRBJ2-1
CAISDGGSGGESYNEQFF
>TRBV2|TRBJ2-7
CASRLQGSSYEQYF
>TRBV5-4|TRBJ2-3
CASSFRAGDTQYF
>TRBV10-2|TRBJ1-1
CASSVGQTVNTEAFF
>TRBV5-6|TRBJ2-7
CASSLAATYEQYF
>TRBV9|TRBJ2-3
CASSGGTTDTQYF
>TRBV27|TRBJ1-3
CASSGSTSGNTIYF
>TRBV6-1|TRBJ2-5
CASSDGLAAPQETQYF
>TRBV5-1|TRBJ1-2
CASSSNRVPPDYGYTF
>TRBV27|TRBJ2-3
CASSFRGSTDTQYF
>TRBV28|TRBJ2-7
CASSFSSLSGGGQYF
>TRBV5-1|TRBJ2-7
CASSSRGYEQYF
>TRBV18|TRBJ1-1
CASSPQGPLGVNTEAFF
>TRBV6-5|TRBJ2-2
CASSYYRGGGELFF
>TRBV10-1|TRBJ2-5
CASSLSGGETQYF
>TRBV27|TRBJ1-2
CASSFSRTGGYTF
>TRBV5-6|TRBJ2-3
CASSLKGEDTQYF